Shown below are 11 T cell receptor beta chains from a single sample sequenced in a study of a mutant IDH1 vaccine in newly diagnosed glioma. Time point noted: baseline, week 1 (first vaccination visit). Treatment reported: pre-vaccination baseline after standard-of-care therapy. Using immunoSEQ multiplex PCR, the repertoire was profiled, and TCRdb retains in-frame clones only, with some absent. The table lists 68,000 or so clones, about four fifths of them singletons. The starting material was PBMCs, obtained from a glioma patient treated with radiotherapy, temozolomide or both. Receptors originate from a middle-aged man with glioma.

The chain is built from TRBV5-1 and TRBJ1-1, with D possibly being TRBD1 (5 bases). CDR1 and CDR2 from the germline V gene are SGHRS and YFSETQ. The CDR3 is made up of 13 amino acids. Trimming shortened V by 2 bases and J by 5 bases, and 10 bases separated the two germline ends. As DNA, the CDR3 is TGCGCCAGCAGCTTCCCGGGGGGGACTGAAGCTTTCTTT. Translating gives CASSFPGGTEAFF.

The V call is TRBV6-5, the J call TRBJ1-1; D is unresolved. V was pared by 6 bases and J by 3 bases, with 14 bases between. The CDR3 totals 14 residues. CDR1 and CDR2 from the germline V gene are MNHEY and SVGAGI. The CDR3 loop is CASSRTNTYTEAFF. The CDR3 region has the DNA TGTGCCAGCAGCCGCACAAATACTTACACTGAAGCTTTCTTT.

The chain combines TRBV27 with TRBJ2-7; 11 bases are shared with TRBD2. Germline loops: CDR1 MNHEY, CDR2 SMNVEV (reference sequence). V shed 6 bases and J 3 bases; nucleotides not matched to a gene: 7. CDR3 length equals 15 residues. CDR3 region: CASSVTSGGFYEQYF. CDR3 in DNA: TGTGCCAGCAGCGTCACTAGCGGGGGTTTCTACGAGCAGTACTTC.

Only a few counts were recorded for this clone. This sequence joins TRBV4-2 and TRBJ2-3; TRBD1 might be the D (5 bases). The CDR3 consists of 15 residues. V was pared by 1 base and J by 1 base, with 9 bases between. Per the germline V gene, CDR1 is LGHNA and CDR2 is YNFKEQ. The DNA of the CDR3 is TGTGCCAGCAGCCAAGGGGTACAGGGCACAGATACGCAGTATTTT. It is translated as CASSQGVQGTDTQYF.

The count of this clone is one. J is TRBJ2-5 and V is TRBV30, with 8 nucleotides matching TRBD2. The CDR3 sequence is 14 residues long. Germline V gene lookup returns CDR1 GTSNPN and CDR2 SVGIG (reference sequence). The junction had 11 bases not matched to a gene; V was cut back by 4 bases and J by 7 bases. CDR3 DNA: TGTGCCTGGACCAATAGCGGGGCCGGTGGGACCCAGTACTTC. Amino acid sequence: CAWTNSGAGGTQYF. Based on the CDR3 plus reference TRBV30 and TRBJ2-5, the full variable domain is SQTIHQWPATLVQPVGSPLSLECTVEGTSNPNLYWYRQAAGRGLQLLFYSVGIGQISSEVPQNLSASRPQDRQFILSSKKLLLSDSGFYLCAWTNSGAGGTQYFGPGTRLLVL.

This chain uses TRBV29-1 with TRBJ1-1; a possible D gene is TRBD1 (6 bases). This CDR3 is 14 amino acids long. The V gene lost 6 bases and the J gene lost 3 bases, with 17 bases spanning the gap. Germline CDR1 is SQVTM and CDR2 is ANQGSEA. Here the CDR3 DNA reads TGCAGCGTGGCCGGGGGGGGCACGTACACTGAAGCTTTCTTT. It translates to CSVAGGGTYTEAFF.

The chain couples TRBV4-1 to TRBJ1-5; the D gene is possibly TRBD1 (5 bases). The CDR3 is 15 amino acids. Germline CDR1 and CDR2: MGHRA and YSYEKL. V was shortened by 4 bases and J by 2 bases, with 12 bases between the two germline ends. CDR3 sequence: CASSRQGERNQPQHF. CDR3 DNA: TGCGCCAGCAGCCGGCAGGGTGAGCGCAATCAGCCCCAGCATTTT.

The chain uses TRBV5-6 and TRBJ1-4; no reliable D call. V was shortened by 6 bases and J by 3 bases, with 12 bases between the two germline ends. The germline CDR1 and CDR2 sequences are SGHDT and YYEEEE. The CDR3 covers 14 residues. The CDR3 loop reads CASTRRPSNEKLFF. The CDR3, as DNA: TGTGCCAGCACCCGACGGCCTTCTAATGAAAAACTGTTTTTT. The full variable domain, in which reference TRBV5-6 and TRBJ1-4 provide the parts outside the CDR3, is DAGVTQSPTHLIKTRGQQVTLRCSPKSGHDTVSWYQQALGQGPQFIFQYYEEEERQRGNFPDRFSGHQFPNYSSELNVNALLLGDSALYLCASTRRPSNEKLFFGSGTQLSVL.

V usage is TRBV14 and J usage is TRBJ1-3; D gene unclear. This CDR3 is 16 amino acids long. The germline V gene has CDR1 SGHDN and CDR2 FVKESK. Trimming shortened V by 4 bases and J by 2 bases, and 15 bases separated the two germline ends. The CDR3 reads CASSPLGSLPGNTIYF. For the CDR3, the DNA is TGTGCCAGCAGCCCTCTGGGATCCCTCCCTGGAAACACCATATATTTT.

This clone was recorded only once. V and J are TRBV7-6 and TRBJ1-1, with a possible D match to TRBD1 (5 bases). Germline V gene data show CDR1 as SGHVS and CDR2 as FNYEAQ. The CDR3 length is 15 residues. V gave up 5 bases and J gave up 1 base, with 14 bases separating them. The CDR3 DNA sequence: TGTGCCAGCAGCCCCAGGGTGGACAAGAACACTGAAGCTTTCTTT. Translated, it gives CASSPRVDKNTEAFF.

The rearrangement joins TRBV18 to TRBJ2-2; the match to TRBD2 covers 14 bases. The CDR3 runs to 16 residues. Germline V gene sequence: CDR1 KGHSH, CDR2 LQKENI. The ends lost 5 bases at V and 7 bases at J; junction bases unmatched: 6. This CDR3 reads CASSAGLAGASGELFF. The CDR3 bases are TGTGCCAGCTCAGCGGGACTAGCGGGGGCAAGCGGGGAGCTGTTTTTT.